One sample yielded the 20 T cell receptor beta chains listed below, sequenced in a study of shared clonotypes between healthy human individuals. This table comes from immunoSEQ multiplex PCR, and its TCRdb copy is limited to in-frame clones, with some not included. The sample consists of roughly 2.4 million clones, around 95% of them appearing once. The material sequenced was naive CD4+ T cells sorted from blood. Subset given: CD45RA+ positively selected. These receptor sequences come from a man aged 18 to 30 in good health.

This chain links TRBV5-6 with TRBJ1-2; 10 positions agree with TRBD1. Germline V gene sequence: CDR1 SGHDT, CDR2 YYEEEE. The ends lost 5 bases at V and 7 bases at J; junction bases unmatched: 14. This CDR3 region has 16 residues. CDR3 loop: CASRPPRTGGSSGYTF. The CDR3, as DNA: TGTGCCAGCAGACCTCCCAGGACAGGGGGATCCTCTGGCTACACCTTC.

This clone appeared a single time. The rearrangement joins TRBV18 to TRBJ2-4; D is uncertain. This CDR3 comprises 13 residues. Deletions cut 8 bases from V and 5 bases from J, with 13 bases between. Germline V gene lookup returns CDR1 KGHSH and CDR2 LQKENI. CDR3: CASGAAAENIQYF. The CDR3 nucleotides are TGTGCCAGCGGAGCCGCCGCCGAAAACATTCAGTACTTC. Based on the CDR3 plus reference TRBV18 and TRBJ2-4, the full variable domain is NAGVMQNPRHLVRRRGQEARLRCSPMKGHSHVYWYRQLPEEGLKFMVYLQKENIIDESGMPKERFSAEFPKEGPSILRIQQVVRGDSAAYFCASGAAAENIQYFGAGTRLSVL.

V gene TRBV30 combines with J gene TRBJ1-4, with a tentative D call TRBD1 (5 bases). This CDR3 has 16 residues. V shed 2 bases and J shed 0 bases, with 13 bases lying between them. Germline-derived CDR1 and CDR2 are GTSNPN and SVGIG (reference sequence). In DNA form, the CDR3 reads TGTGCCTGGAGTCTAGGGACTGTCTCAACTAATGAAAAACTGTTTTTT. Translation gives CAWSLGTVSTNEKLFF.

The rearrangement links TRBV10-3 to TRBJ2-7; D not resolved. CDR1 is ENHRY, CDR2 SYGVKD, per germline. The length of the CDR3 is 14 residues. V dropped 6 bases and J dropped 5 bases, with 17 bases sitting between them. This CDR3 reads CAIRMATNLDEQYF. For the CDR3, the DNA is TGTGCCATCAGGATGGCCACGAACCTTGACGAGCAGTACTTC.

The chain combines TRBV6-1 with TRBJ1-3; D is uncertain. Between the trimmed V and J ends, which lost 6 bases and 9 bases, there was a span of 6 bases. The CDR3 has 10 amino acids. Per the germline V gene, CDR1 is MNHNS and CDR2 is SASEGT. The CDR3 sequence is CASRYGTIYF. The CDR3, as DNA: TGTGCCAGCAGGTATGGCACCATATATTTT.

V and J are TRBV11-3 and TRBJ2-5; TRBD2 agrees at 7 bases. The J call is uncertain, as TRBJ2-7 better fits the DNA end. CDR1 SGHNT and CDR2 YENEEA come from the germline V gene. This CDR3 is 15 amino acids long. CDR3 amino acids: CASSPGEGRTYEQYF. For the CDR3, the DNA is TGTGCCAGCAGCCCGGGGGAGGGGAGGACCTACGAGCAGTACTTC.

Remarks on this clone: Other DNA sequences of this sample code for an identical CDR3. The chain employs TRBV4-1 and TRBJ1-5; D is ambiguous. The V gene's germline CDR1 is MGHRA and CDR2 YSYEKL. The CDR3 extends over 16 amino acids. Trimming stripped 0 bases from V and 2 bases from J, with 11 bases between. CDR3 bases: TGCGCCAGCAGCCAAGAGGGAGGTGGGGGCAATCAGCCCCAGCATTTT. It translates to CASSQEGGGGNQPQHF.

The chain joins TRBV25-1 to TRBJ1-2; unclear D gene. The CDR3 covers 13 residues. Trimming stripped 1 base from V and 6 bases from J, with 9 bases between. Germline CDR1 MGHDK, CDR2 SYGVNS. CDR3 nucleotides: TGTGCCAGCAGTGAATTGGAGAGTCATGGCTACACCTTC. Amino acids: CASSELESHGYTF.

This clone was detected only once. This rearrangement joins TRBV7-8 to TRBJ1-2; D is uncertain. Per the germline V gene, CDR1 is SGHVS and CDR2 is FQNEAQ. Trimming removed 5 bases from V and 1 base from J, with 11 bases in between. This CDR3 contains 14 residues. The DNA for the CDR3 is TGTGCCAGCAGCCCACGTGAATTTAACTATGGCTACACCTTC. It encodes CASSPREFNYGYTF.

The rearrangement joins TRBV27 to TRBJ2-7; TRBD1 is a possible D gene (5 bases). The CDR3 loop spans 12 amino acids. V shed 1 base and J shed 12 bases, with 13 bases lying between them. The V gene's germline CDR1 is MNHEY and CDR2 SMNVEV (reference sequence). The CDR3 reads CASSLFTLQGYF. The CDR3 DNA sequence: TGTGCCAGCAGTTTATTTACCCTCCAGGGGTACTTC.

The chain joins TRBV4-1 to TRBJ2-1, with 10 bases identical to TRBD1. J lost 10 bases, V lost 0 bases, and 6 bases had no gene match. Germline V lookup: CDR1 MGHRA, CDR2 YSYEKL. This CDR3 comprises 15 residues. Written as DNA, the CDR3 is TGCGCCAGCAGCCAAGATTCCGGGACAGGGGACGAGCAGTTCTTC. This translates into CASSQDSGTGDEQFF.

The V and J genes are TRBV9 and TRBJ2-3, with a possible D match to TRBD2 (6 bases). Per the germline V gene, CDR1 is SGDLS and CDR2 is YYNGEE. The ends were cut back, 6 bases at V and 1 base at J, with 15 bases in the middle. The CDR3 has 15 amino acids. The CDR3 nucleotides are TGTGCCAGCAACGACGGGACTCTCCGCACAGATACGCAGTATTTT. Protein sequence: CASNDGTLRTDTQYF.

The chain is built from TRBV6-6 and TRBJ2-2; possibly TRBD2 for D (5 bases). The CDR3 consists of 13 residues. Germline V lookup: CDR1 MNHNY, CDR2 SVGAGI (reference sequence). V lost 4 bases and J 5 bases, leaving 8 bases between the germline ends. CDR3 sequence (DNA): TGTGCCAGCAGTTCCGGGGAGACCGGGGAGCTGTTTTTT. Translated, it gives CASSSGETGELFF.

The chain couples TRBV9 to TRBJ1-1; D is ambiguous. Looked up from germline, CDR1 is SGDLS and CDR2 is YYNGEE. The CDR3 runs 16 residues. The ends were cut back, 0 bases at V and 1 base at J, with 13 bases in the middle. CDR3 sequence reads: CASSVAAGSKNTEAFF. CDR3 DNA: TGTGCCAGCAGCGTAGCGGCAGGAAGTAAGAACACTGAAGCTTTCTTT.

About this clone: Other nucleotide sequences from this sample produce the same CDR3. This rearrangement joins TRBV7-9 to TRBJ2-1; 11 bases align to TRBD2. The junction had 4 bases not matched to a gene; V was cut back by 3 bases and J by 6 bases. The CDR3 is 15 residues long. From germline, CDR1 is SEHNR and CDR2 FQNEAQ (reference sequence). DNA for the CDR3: TGTGCCAGCAGCTTGTTAGCGGGAGGGCCCAATGAGCAGTTCTTC. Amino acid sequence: CASSLLAGGPNEQFF.

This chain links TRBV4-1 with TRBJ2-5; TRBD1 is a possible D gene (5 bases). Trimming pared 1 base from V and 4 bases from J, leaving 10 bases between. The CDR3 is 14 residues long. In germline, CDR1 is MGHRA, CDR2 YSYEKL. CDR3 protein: CASSQVRGAETQYF. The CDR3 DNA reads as TGCGCCAGCAGCCAAGTCCGTGGGGCAGAGACCCAGTACTTC.

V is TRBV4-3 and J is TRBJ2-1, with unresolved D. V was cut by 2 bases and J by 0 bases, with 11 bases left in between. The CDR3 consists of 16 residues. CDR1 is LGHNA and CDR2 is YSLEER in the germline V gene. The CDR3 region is CASSQLRSGSYNEQFF. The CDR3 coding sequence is TGCGCCAGCAGCCAACTCCGTAGTGGCTCCTACAATGAGCAGTTCTTC.

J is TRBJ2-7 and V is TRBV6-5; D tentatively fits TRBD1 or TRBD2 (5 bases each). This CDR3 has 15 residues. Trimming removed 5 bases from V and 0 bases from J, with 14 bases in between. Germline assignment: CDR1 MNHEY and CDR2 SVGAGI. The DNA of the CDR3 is TGTGCCAGCAGTCGGGACCCATCTGGCTCCTACGAGCAGTACTTC. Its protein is CASSRDPSGSYEQYF.

The DNA for the CDR3 is TGCGCCAGCAGCTTCGGCCAGGGGTCGGTTGAAAAACTGTTTTTT. This translates into CASSFGQGSVEKLFF. V usage is TRBV5-1 and J usage is TRBJ1-4; possible D gene TRBD1, 6 bases. The CDR3 length is 15 residues. V dropped 2 bases and J dropped 7 bases, with 15 bases sitting between them. The germline V gene has CDR1 SGHRS and CDR2 YFSETQ.

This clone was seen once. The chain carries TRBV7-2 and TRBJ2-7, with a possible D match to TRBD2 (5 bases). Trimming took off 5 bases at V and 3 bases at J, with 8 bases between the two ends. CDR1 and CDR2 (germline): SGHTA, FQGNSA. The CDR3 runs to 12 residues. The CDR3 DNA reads TGTGCCAGCAGCGCCGGGGACTACGAGCAGTACTTC. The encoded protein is CASSAGDYEQYF.